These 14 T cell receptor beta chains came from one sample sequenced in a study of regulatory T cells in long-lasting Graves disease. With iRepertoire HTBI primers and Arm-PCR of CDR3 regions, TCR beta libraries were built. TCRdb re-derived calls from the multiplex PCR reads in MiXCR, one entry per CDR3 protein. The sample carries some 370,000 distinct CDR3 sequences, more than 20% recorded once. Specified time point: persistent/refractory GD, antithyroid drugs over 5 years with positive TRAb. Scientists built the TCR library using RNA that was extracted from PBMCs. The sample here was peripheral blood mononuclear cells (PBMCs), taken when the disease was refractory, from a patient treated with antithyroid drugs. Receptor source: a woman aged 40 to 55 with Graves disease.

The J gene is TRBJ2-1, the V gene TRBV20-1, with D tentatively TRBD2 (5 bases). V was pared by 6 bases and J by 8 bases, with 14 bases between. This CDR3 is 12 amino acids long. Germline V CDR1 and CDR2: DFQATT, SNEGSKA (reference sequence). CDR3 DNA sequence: TGCAGTGCCTACTTAGACGGGGATGAGCAGTTCTTC. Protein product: CSAYLDGDEQFF.

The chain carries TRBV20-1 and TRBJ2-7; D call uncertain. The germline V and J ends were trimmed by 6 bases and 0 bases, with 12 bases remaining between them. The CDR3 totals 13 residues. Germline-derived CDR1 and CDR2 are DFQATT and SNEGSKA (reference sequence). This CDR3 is CSARMAGSYEQYF. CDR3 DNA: TGCAGTGCCAGGATGGCCGGCTCCTACGAGCAGTACTTC.

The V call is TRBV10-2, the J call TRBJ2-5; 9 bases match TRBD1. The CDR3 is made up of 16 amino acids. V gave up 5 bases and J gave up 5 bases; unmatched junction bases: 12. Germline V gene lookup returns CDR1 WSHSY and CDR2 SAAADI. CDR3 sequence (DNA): TGCGCCAGCAGTCTCACGGGACAGGGAAGACGTGAGACCCAGTACTTC. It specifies CASSLTGQGRRETQYF.

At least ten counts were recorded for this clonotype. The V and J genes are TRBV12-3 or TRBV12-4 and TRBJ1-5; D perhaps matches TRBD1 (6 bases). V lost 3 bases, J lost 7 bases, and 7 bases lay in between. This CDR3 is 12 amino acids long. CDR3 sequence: CASSFQGQPQHF. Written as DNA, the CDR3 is TGTGCCAGCAGTTTTCAGGGGCAGCCCCAGCATTTT.

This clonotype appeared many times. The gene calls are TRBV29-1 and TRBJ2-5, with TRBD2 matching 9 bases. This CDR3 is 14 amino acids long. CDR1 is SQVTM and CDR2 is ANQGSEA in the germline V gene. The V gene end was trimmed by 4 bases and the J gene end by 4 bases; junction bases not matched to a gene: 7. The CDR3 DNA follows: TGCAGCGTTGTGTTTGGCGGGAGGGGAGAGACCCAGTACTTC. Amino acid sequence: CSVVFGGRGETQYF.

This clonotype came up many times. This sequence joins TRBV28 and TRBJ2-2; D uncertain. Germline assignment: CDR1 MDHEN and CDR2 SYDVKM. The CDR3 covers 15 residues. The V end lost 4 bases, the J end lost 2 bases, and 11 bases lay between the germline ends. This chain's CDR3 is CASSSHRFNTGELFF. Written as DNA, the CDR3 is TGTGCCAGCAGTTCGCATAGGTTCAACACCGGGGAGCTGTTTTTT.

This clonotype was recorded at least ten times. The CDR3 is CSVASGRTHEQYF. The CDR3 bases are TGCAGCGTCGCCAGCGGGAGGACCCACGAGCAGTACTTC. V usage is TRBV29-1 and J usage is TRBJ2-7; the match to TRBD2 covers 9 bases. The V segment lost 6 bases and the J segment 5 bases; nucleotides outside the gene matches: 8. Germline V gives CDR1 SQVTM, CDR2 ANQGSEA. The CDR3 consists of 13 residues.

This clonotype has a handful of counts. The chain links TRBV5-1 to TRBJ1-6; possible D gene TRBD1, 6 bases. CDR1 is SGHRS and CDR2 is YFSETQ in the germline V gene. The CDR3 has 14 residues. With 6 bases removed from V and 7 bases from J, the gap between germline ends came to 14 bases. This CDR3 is CASIKRDTNSPLHF. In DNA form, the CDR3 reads TGCGCCAGCATAAAGCGGGACACAAATTCACCCCTCCACTTT. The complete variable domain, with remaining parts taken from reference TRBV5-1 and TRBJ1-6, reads KAGVTQTPRYLIKTRGQQVTLSCSPISGHRSVSWYQQTPGQGLQFLFEYFSETQRNKGNFPGRFSGRQFSNSRSEMNVSTLELGDSALYLCASIKRDTNSPLHFGNGTRLTVT.

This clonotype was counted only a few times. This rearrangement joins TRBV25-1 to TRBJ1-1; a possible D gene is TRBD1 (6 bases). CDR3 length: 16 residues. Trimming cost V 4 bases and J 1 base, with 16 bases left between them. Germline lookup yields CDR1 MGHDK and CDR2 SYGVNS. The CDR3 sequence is CASSARQGRRNTEAFF. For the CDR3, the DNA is TGTGCCAGCAGTGCTCGGCAGGGGCGCCGGAACACTGAAGCTTTCTTT.

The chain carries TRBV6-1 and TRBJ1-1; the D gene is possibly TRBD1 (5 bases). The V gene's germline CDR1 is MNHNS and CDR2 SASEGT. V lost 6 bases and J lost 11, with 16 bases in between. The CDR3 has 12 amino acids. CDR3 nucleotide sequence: TGTGCCAGCAGCATACGGGGGGGGGAGGCTTTCTTT. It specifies CASSIRGGEAFF.

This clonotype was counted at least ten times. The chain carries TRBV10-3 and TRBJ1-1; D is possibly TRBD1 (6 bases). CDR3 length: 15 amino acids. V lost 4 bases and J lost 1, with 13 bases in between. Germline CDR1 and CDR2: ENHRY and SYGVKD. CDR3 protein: CAISGGGVRNTEAFF. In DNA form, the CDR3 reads TGTGCCATCAGTGGAGGGGGGGTCAGGAACACTGAAGCTTTCTTT.

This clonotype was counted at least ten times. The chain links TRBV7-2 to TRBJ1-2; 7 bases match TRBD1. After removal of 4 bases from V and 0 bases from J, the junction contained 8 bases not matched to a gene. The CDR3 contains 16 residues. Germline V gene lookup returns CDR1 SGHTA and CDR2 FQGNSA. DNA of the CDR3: TGTGCCAGCAGCTCACCCCCGGGACAGACTAACTATGGCTACACCTTC. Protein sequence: CASSSPPGQTNYGYTF.

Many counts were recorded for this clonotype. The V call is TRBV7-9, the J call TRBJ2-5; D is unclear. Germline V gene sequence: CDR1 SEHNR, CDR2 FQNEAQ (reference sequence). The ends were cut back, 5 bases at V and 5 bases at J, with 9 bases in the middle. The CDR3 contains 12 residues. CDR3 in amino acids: CASSPGRETQYF. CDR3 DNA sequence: TGTGCCAGCAGCCCTGGACGGGAGACCCAGTACTTC.

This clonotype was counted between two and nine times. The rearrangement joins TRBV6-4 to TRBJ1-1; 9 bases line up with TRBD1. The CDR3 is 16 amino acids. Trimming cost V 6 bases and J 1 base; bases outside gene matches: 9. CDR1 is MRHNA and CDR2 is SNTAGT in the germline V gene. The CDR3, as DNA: TGTGCCAGCAGAGGAAAGGGGACAGGGAAGAACACTGAAGCTTTCTTT. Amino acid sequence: CASRGKGTGKNTEAFF.